Listed below are T cell receptor beta chains from one sample, sequenced in a study of blood T cell repertoires in COVID-19. Sequenced by immunoSEQ multiplex PCR; TCRdb stores in-frame clones only, minus some. The table records approximately 90,000 clones, 72% of them present only once. Sequenced: peripheral blood. Receptors were obtained from a woman over 75 with acute or convalescent COVID-19. Each CDR3 is given with its conserved first and last residue.

TRBJ2-5 | TRBV5-1 | CASSRTGTGSQETQYF
TRBJ1-5 | TRBV27 | CASSLAGGFGSNQPQHF
TRBJ1-4 | TRBV5-6 | CASSLRATGVTTNEKLFF
TRBJ2-2 | TRBV5-1 | CASSLLASGNTGELFF
TRBJ2-1 | TRBV5-4 | CASSHQGVSYNEQFF
TRBJ2-5 | TRBV7-8 | CASSPVGGRKETQYF
TRBJ2-1 | TRBV7-3 | CASSLSRGLEQFF
TRBJ1-4 | TRBV19 | CASSPSWGWTATNEKLFF
TRBJ1-1 | TRBV15 | CATEPAGRMNTEAFF
TRBJ2-7 | TRBV11-3 | CASSGSGYEQYF
TRBJ2-6 | TRBV19 | CASSTTGSGANVLTF
TRBJ2-1 | TRBV12-3/TRBV12-4 | CASSPDGPEQFF
TRBJ2-2 | TRBV6-2/TRBV6-3 | CASSYGRGANTGELFF
TRBJ1-1 | TRBV13 | CASSPGQGMNTEAFF
TRBJ1-4 | TRBV19 | CASSDDLGAGEKLFF
TRBJ2-7 | TRBV5-1 | CASSHVAEYEQYF
TRBJ1-2 | TRBV19 | CASTEQGNGYTF
TRBJ1-2 | TRBV4-2 | CASSQVADRDKNGYTF
TRBJ1-6 | TRBV2 | CASSPAGQGNSPLHF
TRBJ1-1 | TRBV30 | CAWDRVRTEAFF
TRBJ2-1 | TRBV2 | CASRKVGRDLDEQFF
TRBJ1-2 | TRBV7-9 | CASSPQGGAYGYTF
TRBJ2-7 | TRBV4-2 | CASSQLAGGLGEYF
TRBJ1-1 | TRBV12-3/TRBV12-4 | CASNSARGPEAFF
TRBJ1-2 | TRBV19 | CASKLAGANYGYTF
TRBJ1-1 | TRBV29-1 | CSAEKGRAGTEAFF
TRBJ2-1 | TRBV6-2/TRBV6-3 | CASSYSSGGSSYNEQFF
TRBJ2-3 | TRBV5-6 | CASSLGVDTQYF
TRBJ2-7 | TRBV5-4 | CASSTGTGGSVGEQYF
TRBJ1-5 | TRBV12-5 | CASGLAQGYSNQPQHF
TRBJ1-2 | TRBV28 | CASTRTGPGYTF
TRBJ2-7 | TRBV29-1 | CSVVWDSNPYEQYF
TRBJ2-5 | TRBV5-4 | CASRVAGVNLGETQYF
TRBJ1-3 | TRBV3-1/TRBV3-2 | CASSQIYRLDSGNTIYF
TRBJ2-3 | TRBV11-2 | CASSLAGGLAGDTQYF
TRBJ1-5 | TRBV27 | CASSLRWGPSRQPQHF
TRBJ2-3 | TRBV7-2 | CASSLGRTGNPSTDTQYF
TRBJ2-7 | TRBV19 | CASSTGTGYEQYF
TRBJ1-6 | TRBV5-1 | CASSRWDRNRSPLHF
TRBJ1-2 | TRBV6-1 | CASSEWTGGNYGYTF
TRBJ2-3 | TRBV7-2 | CASSHNPSTSAVGDTQYF
TRBJ1-1 | TRBV6-1 | CASSIQGMDTEAFF
TRBJ2-5 | TRBV27 | CASSLGTGAGMYQETQYF
TRBJ2-3 | TRBV15 | CATSRDRGQGADTQYF
TRBJ2-7 | TRBV28 | CASSFAGGIYEQYF
TRBJ2-5 | TRBV2 | CASNTEWGAQYF
TRBJ2-7 | TRBV27 | CASSRIRTAIPYEQYF
TRBJ2-7 | TRBV6-2/TRBV6-3 | CASSYSTPGSYEQYF
TRBJ2-7 | TRBV7-2 | CASSLLAEYEQYF